The 15 T cell receptor beta chains in this list originate from one sample, sequenced in a study of shared clonotypes between healthy human individuals. The assay was immunoSEQ multiplex PCR, and TCRdb's table has in-frame clones only and misses some. The sample shows about 1.5 million clones, around 98% of them seen only once. Sequencing input: naive CD4+ T cells sorted from blood. Subset described: CD45RA+ positively selected. Receptor source: a man aged 25 to 40 in good health.

The chain combines TRBV25-1 with TRBJ1-2; TRBD1 aligns across 9 bases. Germline loops: CDR1 MGHDK, CDR2 SYGVNS. CDR3 length equals 16 residues. V dropped 1 base and J dropped 5; count of bases not matched to a gene: 8. In nucleotides, the CDR3 is TGTGCCAGCAGTGAATCCCAGGGACAGGGTTGGTATGGCTACACCTTC. Protein: CASSESQGQGWYGYTF.

A remark on this clone: Additional DNA sequences in this sample encode the identical CDR3. The rearrangement uses TRBV18 and TRBJ1-1, with TRBD1 as a possible D gene (6 bases). The V gene's germline CDR1 is KGHSH and CDR2 LQKENI. Trimming shortened V by 4 bases and J by 2 bases, and 8 bases separated the two germline ends. The CDR3 is 13 amino acids. DNA for the CDR3: TGTGCCAGCTCACAGACAGGAAACACTGAAGCTTTCTTT. Translation gives CASSQTGNTEAFF. Complete variable domain (other parts from reference TRBV18 and TRBJ1-1): NAGVMQNPRHLVRRRGQEARLRCSPMKGHSHVYWYRQLPEEGLKFMVYLQKENIIDESGMPKERFSAEFPKEGPSILRIQQVVRGDSAAYFCASSQTGNTEAFFGQGTRLTVV.

The V call is TRBV29-1, the J call TRBJ1-4; TRBD1 might be the D (5 bases). Germline V gene lookup returns CDR1 SQVTM and CDR2 ANQGSEA. The CDR3 spans 13 residues. V was clipped by 3 bases and J by 10 bases, with 15 bases between them. CDR3 loop: CSVDPGTGGKLFF. The DNA of the CDR3 is TGCAGCGTTGACCCAGGGACCGGCGGAAAACTGTTTTTT. Full variable domain (remainder filled in from reference TRBV29-1 and TRBJ1-4): SAVISQKPSRDICQRGTSLTIQCQVDSQVTMMFWYRQQPGQSLTLIATANQGSEATYESGFVIDKFPISRPNLTFSTLTVSNMSPEDSSIYLCSVDPGTGGKLFFGSGTQLSVL.

The chain joins TRBV7-9 to TRBJ2-7, with TRBD1 matching 8 bases. Germline assignment: CDR1 SEHNR and CDR2 FQNEAQ (reference sequence). The CDR3 covers 16 residues. After removal of 3 bases from V and 7 bases from J, the junction contained 14 bases not matched to a gene. CDR3 DNA: TGTGCCAGCAGCTTCCTCGTGACAGGGGCCACGGGGGAGCAGTACTTC. Amino acid sequence: CASSFLVTGATGEQYF.

The rearrangement joins TRBV18 to TRBJ2-5; 10 bases are a match to TRBD2. This CDR3 comprises 19 residues. Per the germline V gene, CDR1 is KGHSH and CDR2 is LQKENI. V shed 1 base, J shed 2 bases, and the junction held 13 bases outside the gene matches. The CDR3 is CASSPLASGSPRSQETQYF. CDR3 sequence (DNA): TGTGCCAGCTCACCACTGGCTAGCGGGAGTCCTCGTAGTCAAGAGACCCAGTACTTC.

J is TRBJ2-3 and V is TRBV14; tentative D call: TRBD1 (6 bases). The CDR3 has 14 residues. Germline values: CDR1 SGHDN, CDR2 FVKESK. The V and J ends lost 4 bases and 0 bases respectively, with 8 bases between them. The CDR3 DNA is TGTGCCAGCAGCCGGACAGTAAGCACAGATACGCAGTATTTT. Translated, it gives CASSRTVSTDTQYF.

The CDR3 here is CASSFSYEQFF. In DNA form, the CDR3 reads TGTGCCAGTAGTTTCTCATATGAGCAGTTCTTC. The rearrangement joins TRBV19 to TRBJ2-1; D is unresolved. Germline V gene sequence: CDR1 LNHDA, CDR2 SQIVND (reference sequence). The CDR3 runs to 11 residues. The V end lost 5 bases, the J end lost 8 bases, and 7 bases lay between the germline ends.

The J gene is TRBJ2-7, the V gene TRBV27; TRBD1 matches 7 bases. J gave up 6 bases and V 5 bases, and 7 bases lay outside the gene matches. Germline V CDR1 and CDR2: MNHEY, SMNVEV (reference sequence). This CDR3 has 13 amino acids. The CDR3 nucleotides read TGTGCCAGCAGTCGACAGGGTCTCGGCGAGCAGTACTTC. Its translation is CASSRQGLGEQYF.

The chain recombines TRBV9 with TRBJ2-7; D is unclear. Germline assignment: CDR1 SGDLS and CDR2 YYNGEE. Trimming shortened V by 0 bases and J by 6 bases, and 10 bases separated the two germline ends. This CDR3 contains 13 residues. CDR3 region: CASSVDARGEQYF. Here the CDR3 DNA reads TGTGCCAGCAGCGTAGATGCCCGAGGCGAGCAGTACTTC.

This sequence joins TRBV2 and TRBJ1-5, with TRBD1 matching 7 bases. Germline lookup yields CDR1 SNHLY and CDR2 FYNNEI. The CDR3 consists of 14 residues. The trim removed 6 bases at V and 6 bases at J, leaving 8 bases unmatched. CDR3 protein: CASRAGQPSQPQHF. Written as DNA, the CDR3 is TGTGCCAGCAGGGCGGGACAGCCTAGTCAGCCCCAGCATTTT.

The rearrangement uses TRBV11-2 and TRBJ2-1; no reliable D call. Germline CDR1 SGHAT, CDR2 FQNNGV. The CDR3 totals 17 residues. V dropped 3 bases and J dropped 4 bases, with 19 bases sitting between them. CDR3 nucleotide sequence: TGTGCCAGCAGCTTGGAGCGACGGTCCCCTATATACAATGAGCAGTTCTTC. Encoded protein: CASSLERRSPIYNEQFF.

The chain employs TRBV9 and TRBJ1-1, with D possibly matching TRBD1 (5 bases). The CDR3 consists of 15 residues. V gave up 2 bases and J gave up 1 base, with 12 bases separating them. Germline V gene lookup returns CDR1 SGDLS and CDR2 YYNGEE. CDR3 sequence reads: CASSVGTPQNTEAFF. The CDR3, as DNA: TGTGCCAGCAGCGTTGGGACTCCGCAGAACACTGAAGCTTTCTTT.

This clone was seen a single time. This sequence joins TRBV11-3 and TRBJ2-3, with 11 bases lining up with TRBD2. This CDR3 has 14 residues. From germline, CDR1 is SGHNT and CDR2 YENEEA. The V segment lost 5 bases and the J segment 9 bases; nucleotides outside the gene matches: 7. CDR3 in DNA: TGTGCCAGCAGCCATGGACTAGCGGGTAGCACGCAGTATTTT. It encodes CASSHGLAGSTQYF.

This chain links TRBV5-4 with TRBJ2-7, with D perhaps matching TRBD1 (6 bases). Germline V gives CDR1 SGHNT, CDR2 YYREEE (reference sequence). Trimming took 5 bases from V and 5 from J, leaving 20 bases between them. CDR3 length: 15 residues. CDR3 DNA sequence: TGTGCCAGCAGGACGGCCCTGGGGGCGGGTAACGAGCAGTACTTC. Residues: CASRTALGAGNEQYF.

The CDR3 bases are TGCGCCAGCAGTGAAGGCGGGGGGATAACAGATACGCAGTATTTT. Residues: CASSEGGGITDTQYF. The chain is built from TRBV10-1 and TRBJ2-3; 8 nucleotides align to TRBD2. The CDR3 is 15 residues long. The V gene's germline CDR1 is WNHNN and CDR2 SYGVQD (reference sequence). The V segment lost 3 bases and the J segment 3 bases; nucleotides outside the gene matches: 5.